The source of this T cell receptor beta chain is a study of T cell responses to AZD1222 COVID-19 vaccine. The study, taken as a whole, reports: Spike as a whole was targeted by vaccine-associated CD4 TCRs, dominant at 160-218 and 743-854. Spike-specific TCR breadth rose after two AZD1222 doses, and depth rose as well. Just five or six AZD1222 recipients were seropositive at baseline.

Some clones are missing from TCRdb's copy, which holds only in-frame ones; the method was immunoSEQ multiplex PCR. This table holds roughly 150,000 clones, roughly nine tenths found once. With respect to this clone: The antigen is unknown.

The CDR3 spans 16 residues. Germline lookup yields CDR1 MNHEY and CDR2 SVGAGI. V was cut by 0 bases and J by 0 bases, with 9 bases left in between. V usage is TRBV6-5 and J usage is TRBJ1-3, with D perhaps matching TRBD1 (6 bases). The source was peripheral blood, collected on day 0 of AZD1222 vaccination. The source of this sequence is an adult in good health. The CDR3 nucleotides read TGTGCCAGCAGTTACTCGCCGGGGGCCTCTGGAAACACCATATATTTT. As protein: CASSYSPGASGNTIYF.